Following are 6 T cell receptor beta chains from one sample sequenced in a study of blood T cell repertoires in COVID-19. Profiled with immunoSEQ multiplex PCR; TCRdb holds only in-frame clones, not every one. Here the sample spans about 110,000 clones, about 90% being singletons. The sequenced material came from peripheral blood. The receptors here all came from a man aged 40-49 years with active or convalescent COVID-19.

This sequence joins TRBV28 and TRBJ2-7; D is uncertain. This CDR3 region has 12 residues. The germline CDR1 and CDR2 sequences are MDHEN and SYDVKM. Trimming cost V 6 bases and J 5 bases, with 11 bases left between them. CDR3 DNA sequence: TGTGCCAGCAGACCCTGGAGCGACGAGCAGTACTTC. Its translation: CASRPWSDEQYF.

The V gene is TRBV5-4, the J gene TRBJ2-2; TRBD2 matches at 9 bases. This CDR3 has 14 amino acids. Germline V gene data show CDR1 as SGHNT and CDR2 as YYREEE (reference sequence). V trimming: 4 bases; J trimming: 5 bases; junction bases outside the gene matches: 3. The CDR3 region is CASSPLAGTGELFF. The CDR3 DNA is TGTGCCAGCAGCCCTCTAGCGGGGACCGGGGAGCTGTTTTTT. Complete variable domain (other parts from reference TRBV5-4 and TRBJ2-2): ETGVTQSPTHLIKTRGQQVTLRCSSQSGHNTVSWYQQALGQGPQFIFQYYREEENGRGNFPPRFSGLQFPNYSSELNVNALELDDSALYLCASSPLAGTGELFFGEGSRLTVL.

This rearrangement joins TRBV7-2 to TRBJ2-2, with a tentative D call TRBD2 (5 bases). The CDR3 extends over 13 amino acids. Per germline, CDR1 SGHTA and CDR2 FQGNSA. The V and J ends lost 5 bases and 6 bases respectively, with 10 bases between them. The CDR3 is CASSPGWAGELFF. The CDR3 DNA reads TGTGCCAGCAGCCCGGGATGGGCCGGGGAGCTGTTTTTT.

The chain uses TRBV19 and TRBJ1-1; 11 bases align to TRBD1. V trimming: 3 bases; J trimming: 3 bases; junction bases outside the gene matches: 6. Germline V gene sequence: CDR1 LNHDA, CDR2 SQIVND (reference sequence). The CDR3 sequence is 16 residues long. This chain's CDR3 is CASSIGQGAKDTEAFF. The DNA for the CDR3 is TGTGCCAGTAGTATCGGACAGGGGGCCAAGGACACTGAAGCTTTCTTT.

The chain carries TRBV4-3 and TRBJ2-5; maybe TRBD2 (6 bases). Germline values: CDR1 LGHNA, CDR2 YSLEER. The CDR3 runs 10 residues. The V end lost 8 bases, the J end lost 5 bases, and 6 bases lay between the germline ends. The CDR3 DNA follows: TGCGCCAGCGGGAGGGAGACCCAGTACTTC. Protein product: CASGRETQYF.

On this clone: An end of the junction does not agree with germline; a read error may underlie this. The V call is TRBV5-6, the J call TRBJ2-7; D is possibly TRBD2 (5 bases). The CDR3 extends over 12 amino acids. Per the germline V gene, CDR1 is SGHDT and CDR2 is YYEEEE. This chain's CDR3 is CASSLGRRTQDF. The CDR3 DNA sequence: TGTGCCAGCAGCTTGGGTAGGAGGACTCAAGACTTC.